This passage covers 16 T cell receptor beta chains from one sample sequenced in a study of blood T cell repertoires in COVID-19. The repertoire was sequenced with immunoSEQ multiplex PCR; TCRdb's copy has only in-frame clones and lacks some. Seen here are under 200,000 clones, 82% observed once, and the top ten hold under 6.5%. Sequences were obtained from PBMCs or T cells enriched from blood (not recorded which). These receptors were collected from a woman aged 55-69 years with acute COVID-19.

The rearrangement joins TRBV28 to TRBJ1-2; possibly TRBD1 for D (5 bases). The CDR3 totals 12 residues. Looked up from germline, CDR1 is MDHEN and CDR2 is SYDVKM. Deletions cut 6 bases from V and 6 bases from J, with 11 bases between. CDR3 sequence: CASSHRFDGYTF. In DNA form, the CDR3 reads TGTGCCAGCAGCCACAGGTTCGATGGCTACACCTTC.

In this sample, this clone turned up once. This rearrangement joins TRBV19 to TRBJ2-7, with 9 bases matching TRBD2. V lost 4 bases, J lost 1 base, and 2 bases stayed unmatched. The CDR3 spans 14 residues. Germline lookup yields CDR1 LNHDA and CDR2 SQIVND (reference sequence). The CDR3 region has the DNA TGTGCCAGTAGTACTAGCGGGGTTTCCTACGAGCAGTACTTC. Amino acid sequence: CASSTSGVSYEQYF.

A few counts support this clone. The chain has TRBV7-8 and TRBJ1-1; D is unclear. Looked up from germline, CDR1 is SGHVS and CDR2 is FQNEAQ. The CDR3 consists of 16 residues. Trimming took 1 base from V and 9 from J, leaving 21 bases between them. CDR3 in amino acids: CASSLGPPGVRGKAFF. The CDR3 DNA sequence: TGTGCCAGCAGCTTAGGTCCGCCTGGAGTACGCGGGAAAGCTTTCTTT.

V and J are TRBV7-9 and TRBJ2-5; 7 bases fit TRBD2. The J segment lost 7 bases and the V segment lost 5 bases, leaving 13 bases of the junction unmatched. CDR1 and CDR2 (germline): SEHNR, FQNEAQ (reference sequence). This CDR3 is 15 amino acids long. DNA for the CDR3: TGTGCCAGCAGCCCTCGGACTAGTCCGGGGGTGACCCAGTACTTC. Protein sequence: CASSPRTSPGVTQYF.

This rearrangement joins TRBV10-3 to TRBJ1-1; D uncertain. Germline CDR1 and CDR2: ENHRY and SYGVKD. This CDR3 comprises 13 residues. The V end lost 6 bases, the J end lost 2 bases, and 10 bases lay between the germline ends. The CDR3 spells CAIRHADNTEAFF. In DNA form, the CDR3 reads TGTGCCATCAGGCACGCGGATAACACTGAAGCTTTCTTT.

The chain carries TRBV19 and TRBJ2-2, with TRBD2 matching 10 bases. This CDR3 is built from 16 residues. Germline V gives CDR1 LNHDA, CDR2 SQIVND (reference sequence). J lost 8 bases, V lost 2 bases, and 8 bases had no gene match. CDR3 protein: CASSIRPSGGWGELFF. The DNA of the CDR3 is TGTGCCAGTAGTATACGGCCTAGCGGGGGATGGGGGGAGCTGTTTTTT.

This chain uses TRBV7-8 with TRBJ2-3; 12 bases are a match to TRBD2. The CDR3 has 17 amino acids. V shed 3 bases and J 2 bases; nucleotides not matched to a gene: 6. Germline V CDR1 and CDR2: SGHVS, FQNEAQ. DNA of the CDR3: TGTGCCAGCAGCTTTCCGCTAGCGGGAGGGCCCACAGATACGCAGTATTTT. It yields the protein CASSFPLAGGPTDTQYF.

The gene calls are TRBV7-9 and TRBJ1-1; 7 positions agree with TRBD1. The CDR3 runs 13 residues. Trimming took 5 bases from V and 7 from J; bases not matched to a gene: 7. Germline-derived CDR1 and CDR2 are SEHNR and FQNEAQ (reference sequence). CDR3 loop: CASSPGTEGEAFF. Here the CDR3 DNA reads TGTGCCAGCAGCCCCGGGACAGAAGGTGAAGCTTTCTTT.

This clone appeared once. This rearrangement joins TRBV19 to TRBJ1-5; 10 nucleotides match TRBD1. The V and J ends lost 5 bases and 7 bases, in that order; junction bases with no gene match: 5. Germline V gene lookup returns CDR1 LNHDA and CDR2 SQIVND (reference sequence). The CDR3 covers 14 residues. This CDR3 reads CASSETGGAQPQHF. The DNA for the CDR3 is TGTGCCAGTAGTGAGACAGGGGGCGCGCAGCCCCAGCATTTT.

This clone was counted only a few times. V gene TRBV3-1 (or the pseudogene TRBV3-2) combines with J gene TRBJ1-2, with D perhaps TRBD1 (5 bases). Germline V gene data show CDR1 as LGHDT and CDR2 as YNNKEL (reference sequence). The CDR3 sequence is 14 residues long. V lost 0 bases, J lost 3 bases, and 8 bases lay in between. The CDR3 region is CASSQDRVYYGYTF. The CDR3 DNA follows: TGTGCCAGCAGCCAAGACAGGGTCTACTATGGCTACACCTTC.

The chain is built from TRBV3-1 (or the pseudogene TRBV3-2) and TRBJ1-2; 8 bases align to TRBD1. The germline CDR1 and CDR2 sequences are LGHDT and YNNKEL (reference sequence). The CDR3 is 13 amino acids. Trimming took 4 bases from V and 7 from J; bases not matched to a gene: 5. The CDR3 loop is CASSPQGVGGYTF. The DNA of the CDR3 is TGTGCCAGCAGCCCACAGGGGGTCGGTGGCTACACCTTC.

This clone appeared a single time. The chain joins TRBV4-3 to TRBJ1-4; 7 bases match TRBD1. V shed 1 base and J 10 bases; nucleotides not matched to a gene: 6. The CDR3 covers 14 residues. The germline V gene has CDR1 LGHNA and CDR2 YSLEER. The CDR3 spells CASSQGQGFGKLFF. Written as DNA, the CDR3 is TGCGCCAGCAGCCAAGGACAGGGATTCGGAAAACTGTTTTTT.

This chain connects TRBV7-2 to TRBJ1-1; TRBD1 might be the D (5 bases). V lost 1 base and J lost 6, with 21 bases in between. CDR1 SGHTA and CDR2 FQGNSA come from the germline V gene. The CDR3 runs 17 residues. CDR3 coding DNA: TGTGCCAGCAGCTTAGATTTATGGGCAGGGAAAGATTCTGAAGCTTTCTTT. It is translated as CASSLDLWAGKDSEAFF. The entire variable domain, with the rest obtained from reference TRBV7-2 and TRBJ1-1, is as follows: GAGVSQSPSNKVTEKGKDVELRCDPISGHTALYWYRQSLGQGLEFLIYFQGNSAPDKSGLPSDRFSAERTGGSVSTLTIQRTQQEDSAVYLCASSLDLWAGKDSEAFFGQGTRLTVV.

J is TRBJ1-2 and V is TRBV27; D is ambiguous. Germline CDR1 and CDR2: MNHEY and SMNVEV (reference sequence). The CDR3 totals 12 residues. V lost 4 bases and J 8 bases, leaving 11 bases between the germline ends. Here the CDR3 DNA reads TGTGCCAGCAGTTCGATACTCGGGGGCTACACCTTC. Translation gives CASSSILGGYTF.

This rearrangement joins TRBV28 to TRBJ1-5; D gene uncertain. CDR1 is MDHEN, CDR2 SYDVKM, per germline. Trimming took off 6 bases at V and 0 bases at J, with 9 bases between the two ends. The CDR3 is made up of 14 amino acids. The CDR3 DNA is TGTGCCAGCAGACGGAGCAATAGCAATCAGCCCCAGCATTTT. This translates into CASRRSNSNQPQHF.

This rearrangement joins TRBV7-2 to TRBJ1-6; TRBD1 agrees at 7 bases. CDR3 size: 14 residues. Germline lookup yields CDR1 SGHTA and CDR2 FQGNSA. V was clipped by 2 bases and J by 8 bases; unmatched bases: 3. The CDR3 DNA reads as TGTGCCAGCAGCTTATCAGGGGGTGATTCACCCCTCCACTTT. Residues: CASSLSGGDSPLHF.